The rows below give T cell receptor beta chains drawn from one sample of a study of technical replicates of blood from several donors. This table comes from immunoSEQ multiplex PCR, and its TCRdb copy is limited to in-frame clones, with some not included. The table includes some 94,000 clones, less than 95% detected once. Sequencing used T cells isolated from PBMCs. All receptors come from a human donor in good health. CDR3s include the opening cysteine and the closing phenylalanine or tryptophan. A D gene is named only where the DNA matches it firmly. Not all rows give a size; the values are once, few, many and, for expanded clones, a class.

clone size	D gene	V gene	J gene	CDR3 protein	CDR3 DNA
NA	NA	TRBV7-9	TRBJ1-1	CASSLDHTKNTEAFF	TGTGCCAGCAGCTTAGATCATACAAAGAACACTGAAGCTTTCTTT
NA	TRBD2	TRBV7-3	TRBJ2-2	CASSPRPAAGPGELFF	TGTGCCAGCAGCCCGAGGCCGGCAGCGGGACCCGGGGAGCTGTTTTTT
NA	NA	TRBV30	TRBJ2-1	CAWSGGGEQFF	TGTGCCTGGAGTGGAGGGGGTGAGCAGTTCTTC
NA	NA	TRBV30	TRBJ1-4	CAWSEWEGNEKLFF	TGTGCCTGGAGTGAGTGGGAGGGGAATGAAAAACTGTTTTTT
NA	TRBD2	TRBV5-1	TRBJ2-7	CASRAGTSGYYEQYF	TGCGCCAGCAGAGCTGGGACTAGCGGATACTACGAGCAGTACTTC
once	TRBD2	TRBV11-2	TRBJ2-1	CASSPEGGLGRNEQFF	TGTGCCAGCAGCCCCGAGGGGGGACTAGGTCGAAATGAGCAGTTCTTC
once	NA	TRBV28	TRBJ2-7	CARFYYEQYF	TGTGCCAGGTTCTACTACGAGCAGTACTTC
NA	NA	TRBV19	TRBJ2-2	CASIGIGLASGELFF	TGTGCCAGTATCGGTATCGGGCTAGCCTCCGGGGAGCTGTTTTTT
NA	NA	TRBV5-6	TRBJ2-7	CASSSGYEQYF	TGTGCCAGCAGCTCCGGGTACGAGCAGTACTTC
NA	NA	TRBV6-5	TRBJ2-7	CASTQDIVPYEQYF	TGTGCCAGCACACAGGACATCGTACCCTACGAGCAGTACTTC
NA	NA	TRBV19	TRBJ1-4	CASSWDKYEKLFF	TGTGCCAGTAGCTGGGACAAATATGAAAAACTGTTTTTT
NA	TRBD1	TRBV28	TRBJ1-5	CASSWTGVGRQPQHF	TGTGCCAGCAGCTGGACAGGGGTCGGCAGACAGCCCCAGCATTTT
once	TRBD1	TRBV5-1	TRBJ2-7	CAGSYRDRGDEQYF	TGCGCCGGCAGCTACCGGGACAGGGGTGACGAGCAGTACTTC
NA	NA	TRBV6-6	TRBJ2-5	CASSMTRDETQYF	TGTGCCAGCAGTATGACTAGGGACGAGACCCAGTACTTC
NA	NA	TRBV11-2	TRBJ1-2	CASTKQAWVYGYTF	TGTGCCAGCACCAAACAGGCTTGGGTCTATGGCTACACCTTC
NA	NA	TRBV28	TRBJ1-2	CASTNGVYGYTF	TGTGCCAGCACCAACGGGGTCTATGGCTACACCTTC
NA	TRBD2	TRBV19	TRBJ2-3	CASGLAGDDTQYF	TGTGCCAGTGGACTAGCGGGAGATGATACGCAGTATTTT
NA	NA	TRBV7-7	TRBJ2-3	CASSLTEASTDTQYF	TGTGCCAGCAGCTTAACGGAGGCTAGCACAGATACGCAGTATTTT
few	NA	TRBV28	TRBJ1-1	CASSFDRNTEAFF	TGTGCCAGCAGTTTCGACAGGAACACTGAAGCTTTCTTT
NA	NA	TRBV5-4	TRBJ2-5	CASRTGETQYF	TGTGCCAGCAGGACTGGGGAGACCCAGTACTTC
NA	TRBD2	TRBV2	TRBJ2-7	CASSVEAGKGYEQYF	TGTGCCAGCAGCGTTGAAGCGGGAAAGGGCTACGAGCAGTACTTC
once	TRBD1	TRBV27	TRBJ1-2	CASSYDRGSYGYTF	TGTGCCAGCAGTTACGACAGGGGATCTTATGGCTACACCTTC
NA	NA	TRBV27	TRBJ1-1	CASSHQVPVRESEAFF	TGTGCCAGCAGCCACCAGGTCCCGGTCCGCGAGTCTGAAGCTTTCTTT
NA	NA	TRBV6-4	TRBJ1-1	CASSDGGNTEAFF	TGTGCCAGCAGTGACGGCGGCAACACTGAAGCTTTCTTT
NA	TRBD2	TRBV30	TRBJ2-7	CAGTPGLASLRYEQYF	TGTGCCGGGACGCCGGGACTAGCGTCGCTGCGGTACGAGCAGTACTTC
NA	NA	TRBV13	TRBJ1-2	CASTLGGFMGRTSSGYTF	TGTGCCAGCACCCTAGGCGGGTTCATGGGGCGGACCTCTTCTGGCTACACCTTC
NA	TRBD2	TRBV7-9	TRBJ2-3	CASTLLAGFLKDTQYF	TGTGCCAGCACGTTACTAGCGGGATTTCTTAAAGATACGCAGTATTTT
NA	TRBD2	TRBV18	TRBJ2-1	CASSPPSWAGVSNEQFF	TGTGCCAGCTCACCACCGAGCTGGGCGGGAGTATCCAATGAGCAGTTCTTC
NA	NA	TRBV9	TRBJ2-4	CASSVVGLAKNIQYF	TGTGCCAGCAGCGTAGTGGGACTAGCCAAAAACATTCAGTACTTC
NA	TRBD1	TRBV10-3	TRBJ1-4	CAISERGGGRTNEKLFF	TGTGCCATCAGTGAGAGAGGAGGGGGCAGAACTAATGAAAAACTGTTTTTT
NA	NA	TRBV29-1	TRBJ1-1	CSATRGSVTEAFF	TGCAGCGCCACGAGGGGGTCGGTTACTGAAGCTTTCTTT
NA	NA	TRBV14	TRBJ1-5	CASSLSGGNQPQHF	TGTGCCAGCAGCTTGTCAGGGGGCAATCAGCCCCAGCATTTT
NA	NA	TRBV7-2	TRBJ1-2	CASSPAGANYGYTF	TGTGCCAGCAGCCCCGCGGGGGCCAACTATGGCTACACCTTC
once	TRBD1	TRBV9	TRBJ2-2	CASSPAGGANTGELFF	TGTGCCAGCAGCCCTGCAGGGGGTGCGAACACCGGGGAGCTGTTTTTT
NA	TRBD2	TRBV7-2	TRBJ2-7	CASSPTREGRYEQYF	TGTGCCAGCAGCCCGACCCGGGAGGGCCGTTACGAGCAGTACTTC